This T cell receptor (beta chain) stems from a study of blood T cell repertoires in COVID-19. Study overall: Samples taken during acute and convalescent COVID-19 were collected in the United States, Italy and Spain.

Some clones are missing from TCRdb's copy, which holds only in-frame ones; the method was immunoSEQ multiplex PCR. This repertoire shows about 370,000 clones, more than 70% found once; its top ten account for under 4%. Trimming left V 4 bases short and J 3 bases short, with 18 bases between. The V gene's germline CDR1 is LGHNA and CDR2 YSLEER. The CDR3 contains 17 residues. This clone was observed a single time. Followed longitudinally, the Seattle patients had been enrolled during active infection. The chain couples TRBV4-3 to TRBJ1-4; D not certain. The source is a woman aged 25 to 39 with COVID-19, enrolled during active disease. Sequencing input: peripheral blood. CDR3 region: CASSPRAGSGANEKLFF. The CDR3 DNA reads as TGCGCCAGCAGCCCCCGCGCCGGGTCCGGGGCTAATGAAAAACTGTTTTTT.